This T cell receptor beta chain originates from a study of T cells in Graves' hyperthyroidism and ophthalmopathy. J gave up 4 bases and V 8 bases, and 4 bases lay outside the gene matches. CDR3 length equals 13 residues. Germline assignment: CDR1 LNHDA and CDR2 SQIVND (reference sequence). Regions amplified from RNA transcripts were the TCR beta CDR3 regions. The HTBI primer set served for first-round RT-PCR of the TCR CDR3. TCRdb analysed the multiplex PCR reads with MiXCR anew, one entry per CDR3 protein. The data show over 400,000 distinct CDR3 sequences, with roughly 22% seen just once and under 55% held by the top ten.

The sequencing sample was made of blood. This sequence was found in a woman between 65 and 79 years old with Graves' ophthalmopathy. The chain uses TRBV19 and TRBJ1-5, with 8 bases lining up with TRBD1. CDR3 in amino acids: CASRDRMNQPQHF. The CDR3 nucleotides read TGTGCCAGTCGGGACAGGATGAATCAGCCCCAGCATTTT.